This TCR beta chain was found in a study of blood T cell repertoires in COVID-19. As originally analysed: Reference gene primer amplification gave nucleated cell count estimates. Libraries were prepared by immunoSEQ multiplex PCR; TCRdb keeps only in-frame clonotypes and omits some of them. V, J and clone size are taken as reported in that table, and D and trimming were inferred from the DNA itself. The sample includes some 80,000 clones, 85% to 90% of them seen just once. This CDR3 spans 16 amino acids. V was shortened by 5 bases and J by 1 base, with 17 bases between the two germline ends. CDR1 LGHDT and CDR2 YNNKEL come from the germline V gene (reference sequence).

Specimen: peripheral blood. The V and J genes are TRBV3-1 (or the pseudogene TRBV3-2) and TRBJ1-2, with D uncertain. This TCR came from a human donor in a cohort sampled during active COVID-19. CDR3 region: CASSSGEGRRNYGYTF. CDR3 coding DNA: TGTGCCAGCAGCTCCGGGGAGGGTCGGCGTAACTATGGCTACACCTTC.